This is a list of T cell receptor beta chains from one sample in a study of T cells after yellow fever vaccination. A single record per CDR3 protein comes from TCRdb applying MiXCR to the 5' RACE reads. The sample lists 610,000 or so distinct CDR3 sequences, 9% to 15% seen once, with 14% to 15% in the top ten. The source material was PBMCs, sampled on the day of the yellow fever booster vaccination. The receptors originated from a young man who received the YFV17D yellow fever vaccine. The CDR3 runs from the conserved cysteine through the conserved F or W. Each record gives: clone size, J gene, D gene, V gene, CDR3 protein, CDR3 DNA. D genes are given only for firm matches. Only part of the rows carry a size: once, few, many, or a class if the clone is expanded.

clone size: -
J gene: TRBJ2-5
D gene: -
V gene: TRBV21-1
CDR3 protein: CASSKVGRETQYF
CDR3 DNA: TGTGCCAGCAGCAAAGTTGGGAGAGAGACCCAGTACTTC

clone size: -
J gene: TRBJ2-2
D gene: -
V gene: TRBV19
CDR3 protein: CASSISGRTSTGELFF
CDR3 DNA: TGTGCCAGTAGTATAAGTGGGAGGACCTCGACCGGGGAGCTGTTTTTT

clone size: -
J gene: TRBJ2-7
D gene: TRBD2
V gene: TRBV5-1
CDR3 protein: CSSSLSLGGSGGEQYF
CDR3 DNA: TGCTCCAGCAGCTTGTCTCTCGGCGGGAGCGGAGGCGAGCAGTACTTC

clone size: -
J gene: TRBJ2-1
D gene: -
V gene: TRBV6-2/TRBV6-3
CDR3 protein: CASRNQGGGGYNEQFF
CDR3 DNA: TGTGCCAGCAGAAATCAGGGAGGGGGCGGCTACAATGAGCAGTTCTTC

clone size: few
J gene: TRBJ2-1
D gene: -
V gene: TRBV6-2/TRBV6-3
CDR3 protein: CASSYGSNEQFF
CDR3 DNA: TGTGCCAGCAGTTACGGGTCAAATGAGCAGTTCTTC

clone size: few
J gene: TRBJ2-1
D gene: TRBD2
V gene: TRBV6-5
CDR3 protein: CASSYSGGRASF
CDR3 DNA: TGTGCCAGCAGTTACTCGGGGGGGAGGGCGTCCTTC

clone size: -
J gene: TRBJ1-3
D gene: -
V gene: TRBV4-3
CDR3 protein: CASSQDLLNSGNTIYF
CDR3 DNA: TGCGCCAGCAGCCAAGATCTTCTTAACTCTGGAAACACCATATATTTT

clone size: -
J gene: TRBJ1-4
D gene: TRBD1
V gene: TRBV14
CDR3 protein: CASSPRQGSEKLFF
CDR3 DNA: TGTGCCAGCAGCCCGAGACAGGGGAGCGAAAAACTGTTTTTT

clone size: many
J gene: TRBJ2-5
D gene: -
V gene: TRBV7-8
CDR3 protein: CASSFSETQYF
CDR3 DNA: TGTGCCAGCAGCTTTTCGGAGACCCAGTACTTC

clone size: once
J gene: TRBJ2-2
D gene: TRBD2
V gene: TRBV30
CDR3 protein: CAWKGREGSTGELFF
CDR3 DNA: TGTGCCTGGAAGGGGCGGGAGGGCAGCACCGGGGAGCTGTTTTTT

clone size: -
J gene: TRBJ2-1
D gene: -
V gene: TRBV19
CDR3 protein: CASSRQFYNEQFF
CDR3 DNA: TGTGCCAGTAGTAGACAGTTTTACAATGAGCAGTTCTTC

clone size: -
J gene: TRBJ2-1
D gene: TRBD2
V gene: TRBV9
CDR3 protein: CASSVRAGGPRNEQFF
CDR3 DNA: TGTGCCAGCAGCGTCCGGGCGGGAGGGCCGAGGAATGAGCAGTTCTTC

clone size: few
J gene: TRBJ2-5
D gene: TRBD1
V gene: TRBV12-3/TRBV12-4
CDR3 protein: CASSQDRGAYQETQYF
CDR3 DNA: TGTGCCAGCAGCCAGGACAGGGGGGCGTACCAAGAGACCCAGTACTTC